This T cell receptor beta chain was found in a study of response to subunit inactivated influenza vaccine. There are many counts of this clonotype. TCRdb redid the calling of the RT-PCR reads with MiXCR, one entry per CDR3 protein. The sample gives hundreds of thousands of distinct CDR3 sequences, approximately 7.1% of which show up once; over 10% is in the top ten. The V gene's germline CDR1 is ENHRY and CDR2 SYGVKD. The CDR3 contains 16 residues. V lost 5 bases to trimming and J lost 5 bases; unmatched junction nucleotides: 8. The source is a man between 45 and 75 years old who received an inactivated influenza vaccine. The chain employs TRBV10-3 and TRBJ2-1; TRBD2 matches at 11 bases. This material consisted of PBMCs from blood, taken about 23 months after vaccination. CDR3 residues: CAISKGLAGGNNEQFF. In nucleotides, the CDR3 is TGTGCCATCAGTAAAGGGCTAGCGGGGGGTAACAATGAGCAGTTCTTC.